This T cell receptor (beta chain) was sequenced during a study of T cell responses to AZD1222 COVID-19 vaccine. Study-wide points: Per reports, nearly half of all spike-specific TCRs target regions that are unmutated in variants. There were vaccine-associated CD4 TCRs across spike, dominant at 160-218 and 743-854.

CDR3 length: 14 amino acids. The V gene's germline CDR1 is SQVTM and CDR2 ANQGSEA. Trimming cost V 7 bases and J 8 bases, with 21 bases left between them. Data came from immunoSEQ multiplex PCR; TCRdb stores just in-frame clones and leaves some out. The data show about 150,000 clones, over 90% seen once. For this clone: Its antigen is still unknown.

The sequencing used peripheral blood, collected on day 0 of AZD1222 vaccination. The TCR sequence derives from an adult in good health. The chain employs TRBV29-1 and TRBJ2-1, with D possibly matching TRBD2 (5 bases). The CDR3 bases are TGCAGCGCCGGGGTAGGGAAGCACATGCATGAGCAGTTCTTC. This codes for CSAGVGKHMHEQFF.